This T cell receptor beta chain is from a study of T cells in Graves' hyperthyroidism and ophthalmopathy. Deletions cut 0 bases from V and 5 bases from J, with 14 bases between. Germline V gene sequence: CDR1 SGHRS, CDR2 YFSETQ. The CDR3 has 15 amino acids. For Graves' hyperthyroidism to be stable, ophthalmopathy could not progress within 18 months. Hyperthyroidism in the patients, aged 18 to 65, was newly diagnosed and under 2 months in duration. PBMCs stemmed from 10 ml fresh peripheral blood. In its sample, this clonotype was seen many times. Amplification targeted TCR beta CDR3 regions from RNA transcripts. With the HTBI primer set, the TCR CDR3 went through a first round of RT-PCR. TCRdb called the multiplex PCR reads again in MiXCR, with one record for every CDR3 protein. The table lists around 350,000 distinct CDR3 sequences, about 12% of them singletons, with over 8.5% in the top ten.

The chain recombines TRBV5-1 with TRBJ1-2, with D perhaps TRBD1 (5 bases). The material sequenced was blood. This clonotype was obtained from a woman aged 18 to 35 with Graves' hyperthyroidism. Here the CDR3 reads CASSLAGHLLYGYTF. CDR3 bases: TGCGCCAGCAGCTTGGCAGGACACCTTTTATATGGCTACACCTTC. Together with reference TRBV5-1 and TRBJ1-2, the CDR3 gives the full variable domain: KAGVTQTPRYLIKTRGQQVTLSCSPISGHRSVSWYQQTPGQGLQFLFEYFSETQRNKGNFPGRFSGRQFSNSRSEMNVSTLELGDSALYLCASSLAGHLLYGYTFGSGTRLTVV.